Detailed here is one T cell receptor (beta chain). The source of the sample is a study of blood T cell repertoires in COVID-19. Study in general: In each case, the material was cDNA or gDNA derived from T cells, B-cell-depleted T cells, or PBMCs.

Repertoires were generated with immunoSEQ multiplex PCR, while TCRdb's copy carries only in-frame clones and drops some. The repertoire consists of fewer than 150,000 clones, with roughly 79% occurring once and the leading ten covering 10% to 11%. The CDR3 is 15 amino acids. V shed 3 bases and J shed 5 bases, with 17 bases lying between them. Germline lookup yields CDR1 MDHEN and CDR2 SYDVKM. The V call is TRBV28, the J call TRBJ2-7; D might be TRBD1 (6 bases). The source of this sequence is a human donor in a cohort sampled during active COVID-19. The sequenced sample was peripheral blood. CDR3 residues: CASSFPRTAPNEQYF. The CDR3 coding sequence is TGTGCCAGCAGTTTCCCCAGGACAGCCCCGAACGAGCAGTACTTC.